One TCR beta chain is described in this entry. The clone's antigen remains unknown. No qualities accompany the bases; no much larger clone lies one base away. Preparation of the library involved the immunoSEQ multiplex PCR assay. Primary melanoma tumor tissue was subjected to high-throughput sequencing of the T-cell receptor beta chain. On the study's bioinformatics: TCRB CDR3 sharing between samples and the distribution of insertions and deletions were included in the repertoire analyses. The predictive value of the T-cell fraction was ranked against histopathological variables by a gradient-boosted model. TCRdb took over this immuneACCESS table, retaining in-frame rearrangements with V and J assigned. Such tables are incomplete; in checked studies, under half of the missing clones stem from an unresolved V gene, and the remainder is unexplained. D and trimming were read from the DNA, whereas the V and J calls and clone size are those reported in that table. Present in this sample are over a thousand clones, more than 75% of which were seen just once. Clones ranked in the top ten supply roughly a third of the sample.

The data originate from a study of primary melanoma T cells and metastatic recurrence (TCRdb year 2020). Describing the broader study: The cohort consisted of approximately 180 primary melanomas of stage T2 to T4, each more than 1 mm thick. Whether patient outcome could be predicted by T-cell fraction and T-cell repertoire clonality in primary melanoma tumors was the question this study put to the test. The T-cell fraction measured by TCR beta sequencing was compared against progression-free survival as the clinical outcome. Histopathological grading of tumor-infiltrating lymphocytes served as the comparison point for the T-cell fraction derived from sequencing. The study at large found these results: Compared with adding any other histopathological variable to tumor thickness, adding T-cell fraction reportedly produced a bigger improvement in progression-free survival prediction. Tumor T-cell fraction was reported to predict progression-free survival independently of thickness, ulceration, mitotic rate and age. The authors framed an effective T-cell-mediated antitumor response in primary melanoma only as a suggestion, not a demonstrated mechanism. A T-cell fraction greater than 20% appeared to be protective whatever the ulceration status, mitotic rate or nodal disease.

Reading the germline V gene gives CDR1 SQVTM and CDR2 ANQGSEA. At the junction V is shortened by 7 bases and J by 1 base; bases outside the gene matches: 9. The CDR3 contains 14 residues, cysteine and phenylalanine counted. The kept DNA is CDR3 alone, 42 bases in frame from the first base. The primary melanoma of each patient had been surgically resected and was considered potentially curable but at risk of metastatic recurrence. The sequence joins TRBV29-1 to TRBJ1-1; 7 of the junction bases match TRBD1. The sequence was obtained from a human donor with melanoma. The sample was melanoma tumor tissue. The nucleotides are TGCAGCGCTTACAGGGAGGGGGCGAACACTGAAGCTTTCTTT. Protein translation: CSAYREGANTEAFF.